This TCR beta chain was observed in a study of CD8+ T cells in alopecia areata. V gave up 7 bases and J gave up 6 bases, with 13 bases separating them. This CDR3 is 12 amino acids long. Germline V gives CDR1 SQVTM, CDR2 ANQGSEA. In each case, RNA was isolated and then reverse transcribed into cDNA as the sequencing template. Generated by immunoSEQ multiplex PCR, the TCRdb table keeps only in-frame clones and is missing some. The table has more than 10,000 clones, over 55% seen once. Alopecia areata patients had lesional scalp punch biopsies and peripheral blood taken from them. The sample was skin, taken at week 0. The receptor was isolated from a human donor with alopecia areata. This chain links TRBV29-1 with TRBJ1-5; TRBD1 is a possible D gene (6 bases). The DNA for the CDR3 is TGCAGCGCGAAGGGGGAGGGTCAGCCCCAGCATTTT. It encodes CSAKGEGQPQHF.